This TCR beta chain was identified in a study of tumor and adjacent non-tumor tissue in lung cancer. Study-level results: Shorter survival was associated with higher TCR diversity in tumors. Normal lung showed higher cumulative top 100 clone frequency than tumor.

RNA was extracted from bulk tissue without any cell sorting. Chemotherapy-naive patients with new lung cancer underwent thoracic surgery in China, August–late 2014. This CDR3 is built from 13 residues. The ends were cut back, 7 bases at V and 1 base at J, with 13 bases in the middle. Germline V gene data show CDR1 as DFQATT and CDR2 as SNEGSKA (reference sequence). As for this clonotype: Its matching antigen is unknown.

A modified ARM-PCR protocol with three rounds of nested PCR amplified TCRbeta. TCRdb recomputed calls from the multiplex PCR reads with MiXCR, one row per CDR3 protein. The sample lists just over 200,000 distinct CDR3 sequences, around 71% occurring once. The sequence derives from a man in his fifties or sixties with non-small cell lung cancer. The rearrangement joins TRBV20-1 to TRBJ2-5, with D possibly TRBD1 on 5 matching bases. The specimen sequenced was lung tumor tissue. CDR3 in DNA: TGCAGTGATACCTCGACAGCCCAAGAGACCCAGTACTTC. Translation gives CSDTSTAQETQYF.